This entry is about one TCR beta chain. This entry comes from a study of blood T cell repertoires in COVID-19. Overall study: From the United States, Italy and Spain came samples of acute and convalescent COVID-19. Sample material is recorded as cDNA or gDNA derived from T cells, B-cell-depleted T cells, or PBMCs.

Authors' data handling: How many nucleated cells were present was estimated from reference gene primer amplification. Only in-frame clones appear in the TCRdb table, and some are missing; sequencing was by immunoSEQ multiplex PCR. The V and J calls and clone size are taken from that table; D and trimming were inferred from the DNA. The profile covers fewer than 300,000 clones, with over 75% appearing a single time and approximately 9% taken by the ten largest. The CDR3 length is 15 residues. V lost 0 bases and J 2 bases, leaving 5 bases between the germline ends. Germline V CDR1 and CDR2: PRHDT, FYEKMQ (reference sequence).

This chain joins TRBV13 and TRBJ2-6; no definite D call. The receptor comes from a human donor in a cohort sampled during active COVID-19. Sequencing was carried out using peripheral blood. The CDR3 loop reads CASSLGGTGANVLTF. Written as DNA, the CDR3 is TGTGCCAGCAGCTTAGGGGGCACTGGGGCCAACGTCCTGACTTTC.